This is a list of T cell receptor beta chains from one sample in a study of siplizumab effects on memory and regulatory T cells. Only in-frame clones appear in the TCRdb table, and some are missing; sequencing was by immunoSEQ multiplex PCR. The sample consists of nearly 4,500 clones, around 50% of them appearing once. Their antigen targets remain unknown. Sequencing was done on a sample of CFSE-low (dividing) CD4+ T cells sorted from an allogeneic mixed lymphocyte reaction. These receptors came from a human donor in good health; the cells came from an allogeneic mixed lymphocyte reaction. Some clones in this sample may be carry-over from other donors' samples. CDR3s include the opening cysteine and the closing phenylalanine or tryptophan. The D gene is left open where the match is weak. Size tells how often a clone was seen (once, few, many) or the class of an expanded clone, and some rows leave it out.

>-|TRBJ1-5|TRBV2|-
TGTGCCAGCAGTGGGTGGGGGGGACTTCAGCCCCAGCATTTT
CASSGWGGLQPQHF
>-|TRBJ1-2|TRBV10-3|-
TGTGCCATCAGTGAGGGGGACATATTCGGCTACACCTTC
CAISEGDIFGYTF
>-|TRBJ1-5|TRBV6-6|-
TGTGCCAGCAGTTACCCCGACACTGGCAATCAGCCCCAGCATTTT
CASSYPDTGNQPQHF
>-|TRBJ1-2|TRBV29-1|-
TGCAGCGTTGGCTTTGCCGGGGGTGGCTACACCTTC
CSVGFAGGGYTF
>-|TRBJ1-6|TRBV2|-
TGTGCCAGCAGTGAAATCTTTTCACCCCTCCACTTT
CASSEIFSPLHF
>-|TRBJ1-1|TRBV6-1|-
TGTGCCAGCAGTGTTGGACAGAGGGGTACCATGAACACTGAAGCTTTCTTT
CASSVGQRGTMNTEAFF
>-|TRBJ1-4|TRBV6-5|-
TGTGCCAGCAGTTCCCGGCCGGCCTTCGAAAAACTGTTTTTT
CASSSRPAFEKLFF
>TRBD1|TRBJ1-2|TRBV10-3|-
TGTGCCATCAGTGAGTCGACAGGGACTAACTATGGCTACACCTTC
CAISESTGTNYGYTF
>-|TRBJ1-2|TRBV6-1|-
TGTGCCAGCAGTGTACGGGTGGGACTGTTGCTCTATGGCTACACCTTC
CASSVRVGLLLYGYTF
>-|TRBJ2-2|TRBV5-1|-
TGCGCCAGCAGCTTCGATCCGCGCGTAACCGGGGAGCTGTTTTTT
CASSFDPRVTGELFF
>TRBD1|TRBJ2-1|TRBV10-1|-
TGCGCCAGCAGTGCTCGGACAGGGCGGGATGAGCAGTTCTTC
CASSARTGRDEQFF
>TRBD1|TRBJ2-7|TRBV6-1|-
TGTGCCAGCAGTGAGCGGGACAGGGGGCCCTACGAGCAGTACTTC
CASSERDRGPYEQYF
>TRBD2|TRBJ2-1|TRBV30|few
TGTGCCTGGAGTGTACGACTAGCGAGCAATGAGCAGTTCTTC
CAWSVRLASNEQFF
>-|TRBJ1-1|TRBV11-2|-
TGTGCCAGCAGCTTCGGGGCCTTCTACACTGAAGCTTTCTTT
CASSFGAFYTEAFF
>-|TRBJ1-5|TRBV28|few
TGTGCCACCGACCAACAGGGATTACATCAGCCCCAGCATTTT
CATDQQGLHQPQHF
>-|TRBJ2-7|TRBV7-9|few
TGTGCCAGCAGCTTAAGGGGCCTGAGCTCCTACGAGCAGTACTTC
CASSLRGLSSYEQYF
>TRBD1|TRBJ1-2|TRBV7-2|large
TGTGCCAGCAGCGGAAGACAGGGGGCGCTTCTCTATGGCTACACCTTC
CASSGRQGALLYGYTF